These 30 T cell receptor beta chains were sequenced from one sample in a study of CD8 T cells in ankylosing spondylitis. TCRdb processed the 5' RACE reads anew with MiXCR; each CDR3 protein has one entry. This sample has about 320,000 distinct CDR3 sequences, with 11% found just once. The sequenced sample was blood, either unsorted or a sorted T cell fraction (not recorded which). These TCRs come from a female donor with ankylosing spondylitis or in good health (not recorded which).

At least ten counts were recorded for this clonotype. The gene calls are TRBV12-3 or TRBV12-4 and TRBJ1-5; TRBD1 might be the D (6 bases). The germline V and J ends were trimmed by 3 bases and 1 base, with 13 bases remaining between them. The CDR3 spans 16 residues. Written as DNA, the CDR3 is TGTGCCAGCAGTTTCGGTAAGGGGGTGAGCAATCAGCCCCAGCATTTT. As protein: CASSFGKGVSNQPQHF.

This clonotype was picked up a small number of times. J is TRBJ2-2 and V is TRBV7-7, with D maybe TRBD1 (6 bases). The V gene's germline CDR1 is SSHAT and CDR2 FNYEAQ (reference sequence). Trimming left V 4 bases short and J 4 bases short, with 13 bases between. The CDR3 consists of 15 residues. CDR3 sequence reads: CASSYTGLGTGELFF. The DNA for the CDR3 is TGTGCCAGCAGCTATACAGGGCTTGGCACCGGGGAGCTGTTTTTT.

Notes on this clonotype: A much larger clone lies one base from this, so it may be a read error. V gene TRBV12-3 or TRBV12-4 combines with J gene TRBJ2-5, with 11 bases matching TRBD2. The CDR3 extends over 15 amino acids. CDR3 nucleotide sequence: TGTGCCAGCAGTTTCCTAGCGGGAGGCTCGGAGACCCCGTACTTC. Amino acids: CASSFLAGGSETPYF.

This clonotype was counted many times. CDR3 sequence (DNA): TGTGCCATCAGTGACAGTGCCCGCAATCAGCCCCAGCATTTT. Amino acid sequence: CAISDSARNQPQHF. This chain links TRBV10-3 with TRBJ1-5; D remains ambiguous. This CDR3 spans 14 amino acids. Germline lookup yields CDR1 ENHRY and CDR2 SYGVKD. The V and J ends lost 3 bases and 2 bases respectively, with 8 bases between them.

This clonotype was detected a few times. CDR3 sequence (DNA): TGTGCCAGCAGGCCGCTTCGACTAGCGGAGGCAGATACGCAGTATTTT. Protein: CASRPLRLAEADTQYF. The rearrangement uses TRBV12-3 or TRBV12-4 and TRBJ2-3, with TRBD2 matching over 9 bases. J lost 4 bases, V lost 6 bases, and 11 bases had no gene match. The CDR3 covers 16 residues.

The chain uses TRBV7-2 and TRBJ2-7; D uncertain. CDR1 SGHTA and CDR2 FQGNSA come from the germline V gene. With 2 bases removed from V and 6 bases from J, the gap between germline ends came to 8 bases. The CDR3 is 12 amino acids. CDR3 DNA: TGTGCCAGCAGCTTAACCCCGGGCGAGCAGTACTTC. Translating it yields CASSLTPGEQYF.

This clonotype was observed at least ten times. The CDR3 sequence: CALTGGPQGAGTEAFF. In nucleotides, the CDR3 is TGTGCCCTCACTGGGGGGCCACAGGGGGCAGGGACTGAAGCTTTCTTT. The V call is TRBV6-1, the J call TRBJ1-1, with TRBD1 matching 9 bases. J lost 5 bases, V lost 11 bases, and 18 bases had no gene match. Germline CDR1 and CDR2: MNHNS and SASEGT. The CDR3 spans 16 residues.

The count of this clonotype is one. A single base separates this from a much larger clone, so it may be a read error. The V gene is TRBV20-1, the J gene TRBJ1-2; 9 positions agree with TRBD1. The germline gives CDR1 DFQATT, CDR2 SNEGSKA (reference sequence). The CDR3 has 12 residues. The chain's CDR3 is CSARDRDYGHTF. The CDR3 nucleotides read TGCAGTGCCCGGGACAGGGACTATGGCCACACCTTC.

This clonotype was seen only a few times. This chain connects TRBV18 to TRBJ1-6; D unresolved. V was clipped by 2 bases and J by 6 bases, with 11 bases between them. Germline V gene sequence: CDR1 KGHSH, CDR2 LQKENI. The CDR3 is made up of 15 amino acids. CDR3 nucleotides: TGTGCCAGCTCACCATTCGGGTGGACTAATTCACCCCTCCACTTT. Translated, it gives CASSPFGWTNSPLHF.

As concerns this clonotype: This may arise from a read error, as a much more abundant clone is one base away. The chain recombines TRBV4-1 with TRBJ1-6; D uncertain. Germline V gene lookup returns CDR1 MGHRA and CDR2 YSYEKL. The CDR3 consists of 12 residues. V lost 1 base and J 13 bases, leaving 8 bases between the germline ends. The CDR3 region is CASSQVDRPLHF. The CDR3 DNA reads TGCGCCAGCAGCCAAGTGGATCGGCCCCTCCACTTT.

The chain joins TRBV20-1 to TRBJ2-3; the match to TRBD2 covers 10 bases. With V trimmed by 6 bases and J by 5 bases, 20 bases remained unmatched. The CDR3 sequence is 18 residues long. Germline CDR1 reads DFQATT; CDR2 reads SNEGSKA (reference sequence). Here the CDR3 reads CSASTWARKRGGQDTQYF. The CDR3 bases are TGCAGTGCCTCCACCTGGGCCCGGAAGCGGGGGGGCCAAGATACGCAGTATTTT.

This chain uses TRBV5-1 with TRBJ2-1; D could derive from TRBD1 or TRBD2 (5 bases each). V was trimmed by 3 bases and J by 3 bases, leaving 19 bases between them. From germline, CDR1 is SGHRS and CDR2 YFSETQ. The CDR3 spans 17 residues. The CDR3 DNA sequence: TGCGCCAGCAGCTCAGGGACGCCCGGAAGTTACTACAATGAGCAGTTCTTC. It specifies CASSSGTPGSYYNEQFF.

This chain links TRBV30 with TRBJ1-1, with unresolved D. The length of the CDR3 is 14 residues. V lost 2 bases and J lost 5, with 15 bases in between. The germline CDR1 and CDR2 sequences are GTSNPN and SVGIG (reference sequence). Here the CDR3 DNA reads TGTGCCTGGAGTTTCACTAGGAGGAGGACTGAAGCTTTCTTT. It specifies CAWSFTRRRTEAFF.

V usage is TRBV12-3 or TRBV12-4 and J usage is TRBJ2-7, with 10 bases that match TRBD1. The CDR3 consists of 15 residues. V trimming: 6 bases; J trimming: 3 bases; junction bases outside the gene matches: 8. The CDR3 DNA follows: TGTGCCAGCAGGACCGGGACAGGGGAATTCTACGAGCAGTACTTC. Encoded protein: CASRTGTGEFYEQYF.

The rearrangement uses TRBV20-1 and TRBJ2-1; maybe TRBD2 (6 bases). This CDR3 is 13 amino acids long. Per the germline V gene, CDR1 is DFQATT and CDR2 is SNEGSKA (reference sequence). The V end was cut by 6 bases, the J end by 5 bases, with 14 bases between. The CDR3 sequence is CSAPGLTHNEQFF. The CDR3, as DNA: TGCAGTGCGCCGGGACTTACACACAATGAGCAGTTCTTC.

The rearrangement joins TRBV20-1 to TRBJ2-1; D remains unclear. CDR1 DFQATT and CDR2 SNEGSKA come from the germline V gene (reference sequence). The length of the CDR3 is 15 residues. V was clipped by 3 bases and J by 2 bases, with 14 bases between them. DNA of the CDR3: TGCAGTGCTAGTTCCAACCTCAAGACCTACAATGAGCAGTTCTTC. This sequence encodes CSASSNLKTYNEQFF.

In this sample, this clonotype turned up many times. The J gene is TRBJ2-5, the V gene TRBV15; D may be TRBD1 (5 bases). The CDR3 totals 14 residues. Germline CDR1 and CDR2: LNHNV and YYDKDF (reference sequence). Trimming removed 5 bases at V and 4 bases at J, with 14 bases between. The DNA of the CDR3 is TGTGCCACCAGCGCCTCTGGGGCTACAGAGACCCAGTACTTC. This sequence encodes CATSASGATETQYF.

This clonotype was detected ten times or more. The rearrangement uses TRBV5-1 and TRBJ1-2; D is ambiguous. The CDR3 length is 13 residues. V was pared by 0 bases and J by 4 bases, with 7 bases between. The V gene's germline CDR1 is SGHRS and CDR2 YFSETQ. Written as DNA, the CDR3 is TGCGCCAGCAGCTTGGATCAGACCTATGGCTACACCTTC. Translation gives CASSLDQTYGYTF.

This clonotype was detected ten times or more. The V and J genes are TRBV29-1 and TRBJ2-3; 12 positions agree with TRBD1. From germline, CDR1 is SQVTM and CDR2 ANQGSEA. The CDR3 sequence is 14 residues long. J gave up 6 bases and V 3 bases, and 4 bases lay outside the gene matches. CDR3: CSVDKGTGGDTQYF. The CDR3 region has the DNA TGCAGCGTTGATAAAGGGACAGGGGGCGATACGCAGTATTTT.

In its sample, this clonotype was seen many times. This chain joins TRBV20-1 and TRBJ1-1; TRBD1 might be the D (6 bases). Germline assignment: CDR1 DFQATT and CDR2 SNEGSKA (reference sequence). This CDR3 region has 14 residues. V was clipped by 6 bases and J by 1 base, with 15 bases between them. This CDR3 reads CSAPTGAANTEAFF. The CDR3 nucleotides read TGCAGTGCCCCCACGGGGGCGGCGAACACTGAAGCTTTCTTT.

This clonotype was counted at least ten times. This chain joins TRBV18 and TRBJ1-1; tentative D call: TRBD1 (6 bases). V was clipped by 6 bases and J by 1 base, with 15 bases between them. CDR3 length: 15 amino acids. Germline V gene data show CDR1 as KGHSH and CDR2 as LQKENI. The CDR3 DNA sequence: TGTGCCAGCTCCACTACAGGGAGAGGGAACACTGAAGCTTTCTTT. Encoded protein: CASSTTGRGNTEAFF.

This clonotype was counted ten times or more. The rearrangement joins TRBV12-3 or TRBV12-4 to TRBJ2-3; D gene uncertain. V was trimmed by 7 bases and J by 2 bases, leaving 7 bases between them. The CDR3 extends over 12 amino acids. The CDR3 sequence: CASTGSTDTQYF. The CDR3 region has the DNA TGTGCCAGCACAGGTTCCACAGATACGCAGTATTTT.

This clonotype occurred a few times. V and J are TRBV4-2 and TRBJ2-3, with 9 bases matching TRBD2. V was pared by 4 bases and J by 0 bases, with 2 bases of the junction left unmatched. Germline lookup yields CDR1 LGHNA and CDR2 YNFKEQ. The CDR3 runs to 15 residues. The CDR3 protein is CASSRAGGSTDTQYF. CDR3 nucleotides: TGTGCCAGCAGCCGAGCGGGGGGAAGCACAGATACGCAGTATTTT.

Concerning this clonotype: A single base separates this from a much larger clone, so it may be a read error. The chain has TRBV29-1 and TRBJ2-7; 10 bases line up with TRBD2. The CDR3 covers 14 residues. CDR1 is SQVTM, CDR2 ANQGSEA, per germline. The CDR3 is CSVVAGGLTGEQSF. The CDR3 nucleotides are TGCAGCGTAGTAGCGGGAGGATTGACGGGGGAGCAGTCCTTC.

This clonotype has at least ten counts. The V gene is TRBV5-1, the J gene TRBJ2-1; D not certain. CDR1 is SGHRS, CDR2 YFSETQ, per germline. CDR3 size: 15 residues. Between the trimmed V and J ends, which lost 1 base and 0 bases, there was a span of 8 bases. CDR3 DNA: TGCGCCAGCAGCTTGAATGGGTTCTCCTACAATGAGCAGTTCTTC. As protein: CASSLNGFSYNEQFF.

Many counts were recorded for this clonotype. In nucleotides, the CDR3 is TGTGCCAGCAGTGTACAGGGGGTCGGTGGAAACACCATATATTTT. It is translated as CASSVQGVGGNTIYF. The chain combines TRBV27 with TRBJ1-3, with 8 positions matching TRBD1. Germline V lookup: CDR1 MNHEY, CDR2 SMNVEV (reference sequence). This CDR3 is 15 amino acids long. The junction had 6 bases not matched to a gene; V was cut back by 5 bases and J by 3 bases.

This clonotype was counted at least ten times. The rearrangement uses TRBV20-1 and TRBJ2-1; TRBD1 matches at 7 bases. V dropped 1 base and J dropped 5; count of bases not matched to a gene: 14. CDR1 and CDR2 (germline): DFQATT, SNEGSKA (reference sequence). This CDR3 contains 17 residues. As DNA, the CDR3 is TGCAGTGCTAGAGTGGCCGGGACAGAGTCCGGCAACAATGAGCAGTTCTTC. Translating gives CSARVAGTESGNNEQFF.

Many counts were recorded for this clonotype. The chain has TRBV9 and TRBJ2-2; 8 bases agree with TRBD1. V lost 0 bases, J lost 4 bases, and 2 bases stayed unmatched. Germline V CDR1 and CDR2: SGDLS, YYNGEE. The CDR3 sequence is 15 residues long. The CDR3 sequence is CASSVVRGLTGELFF. The CDR3 nucleotides read TGTGCCAGCAGCGTAGTCAGGGGGCTCACCGGGGAGCTGTTTTTT.

The V gene is TRBV18, the J gene TRBJ1-5; the D is unclear. This CDR3 region has 14 residues. V was shortened by 6 bases and J by 8 bases, with 17 bases between the two germline ends. CDR1 KGHSH and CDR2 LQKENI come from the germline V gene. The CDR3 loop is CASSTGRKREPQHF. The CDR3 DNA reads TGTGCCAGCTCCACCGGTAGGAAAAGGGAGCCCCAGCATTTT.

This clonotype turned up a few times. The gene calls are TRBV5-5 and TRBJ1-4; weak D call: TRBD1 (5 bases). CDR3 length: 14 amino acids. The V and J ends lost 4 bases and 13 bases respectively, with 20 bases between them. Germline CDR1 SGHKS, CDR2 YYEKEE (reference sequence). DNA of the CDR3: TGTGCCAGCAGCCTCCCCTCGCCCTCTCAGGGACTGTTTTTT. Residues: CASSLPSPSQGLFF.